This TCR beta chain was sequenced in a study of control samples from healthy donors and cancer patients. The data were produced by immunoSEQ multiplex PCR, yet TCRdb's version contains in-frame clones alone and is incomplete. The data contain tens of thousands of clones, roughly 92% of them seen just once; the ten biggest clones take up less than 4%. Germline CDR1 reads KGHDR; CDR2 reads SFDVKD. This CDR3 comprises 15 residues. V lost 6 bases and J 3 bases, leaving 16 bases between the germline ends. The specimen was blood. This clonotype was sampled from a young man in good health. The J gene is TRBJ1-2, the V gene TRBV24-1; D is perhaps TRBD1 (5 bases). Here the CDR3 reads CATSTSVGVDYGYTF. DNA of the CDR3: TGTGCCACCAGTACCAGTGTGGGGGTAGACTATGGCTACACCTTC.